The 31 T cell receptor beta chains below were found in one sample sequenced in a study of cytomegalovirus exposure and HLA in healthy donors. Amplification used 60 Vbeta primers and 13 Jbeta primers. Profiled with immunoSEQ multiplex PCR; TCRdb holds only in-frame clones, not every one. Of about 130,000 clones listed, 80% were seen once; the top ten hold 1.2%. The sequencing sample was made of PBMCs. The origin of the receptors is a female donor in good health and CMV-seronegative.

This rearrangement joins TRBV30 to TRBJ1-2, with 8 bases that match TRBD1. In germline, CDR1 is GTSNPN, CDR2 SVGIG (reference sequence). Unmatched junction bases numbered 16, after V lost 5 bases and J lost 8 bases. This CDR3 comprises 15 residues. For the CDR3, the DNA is TGTGCCTGGGACGGCGGAGACAGGGGTTTTCGGGGCTACACCTTC. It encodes CAWDGGDRGFRGYTF.

CDR3 region: CASSEVLEDHQPQHF. In nucleotides, the CDR3 is TGTGCCAGTAGTGAGGTTCTCGAAGACCATCAGCCCCAGCATTTT. This chain links TRBV19 with TRBJ1-5; no reliable D call. Trimming took off 5 bases at V and 5 bases at J, with 16 bases between the two ends. In germline, CDR1 is LNHDA, CDR2 SQIVND (reference sequence). The CDR3 loop spans 15 amino acids.

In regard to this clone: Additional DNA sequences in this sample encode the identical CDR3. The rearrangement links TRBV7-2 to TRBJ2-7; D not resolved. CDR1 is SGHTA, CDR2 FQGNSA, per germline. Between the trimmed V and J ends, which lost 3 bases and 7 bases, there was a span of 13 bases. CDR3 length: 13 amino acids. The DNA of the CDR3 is TGTGCCAGCAGCTTTATGGCAACCTCTGAGCAGTACTTC. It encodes CASSFMATSEQYF.

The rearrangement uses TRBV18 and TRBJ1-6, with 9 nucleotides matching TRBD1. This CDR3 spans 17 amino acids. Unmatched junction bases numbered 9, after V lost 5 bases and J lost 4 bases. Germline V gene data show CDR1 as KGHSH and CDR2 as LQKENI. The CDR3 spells CASSVGTGTTYNSPLHF. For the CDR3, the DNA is TGTGCCAGCTCAGTCGGGACAGGGACTACGTATAATTCACCCCTCCACTTT.

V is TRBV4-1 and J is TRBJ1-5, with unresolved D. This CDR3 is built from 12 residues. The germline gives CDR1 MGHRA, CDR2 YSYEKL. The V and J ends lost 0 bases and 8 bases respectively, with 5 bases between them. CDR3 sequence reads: CASSQDGKPQHF. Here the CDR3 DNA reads TGCGCCAGCAGCCAAGATGGCAAGCCCCAGCATTTT.

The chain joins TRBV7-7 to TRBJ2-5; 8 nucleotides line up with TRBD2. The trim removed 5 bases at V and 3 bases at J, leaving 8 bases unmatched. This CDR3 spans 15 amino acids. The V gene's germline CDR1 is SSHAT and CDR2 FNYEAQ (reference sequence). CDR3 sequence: CASSPAGGGKETQYF. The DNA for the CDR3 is TGTGCCAGCAGCCCGGCCGGGGGGGGGAAAGAGACCCAGTACTTC.

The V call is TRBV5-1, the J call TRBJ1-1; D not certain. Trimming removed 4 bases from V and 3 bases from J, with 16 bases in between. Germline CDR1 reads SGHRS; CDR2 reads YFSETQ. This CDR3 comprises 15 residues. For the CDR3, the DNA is TGCGCCAGCAGCATAGACCCGTCTGCGGACACTGAAGCTTTCTTT. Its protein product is CASSIDPSADTEAFF.

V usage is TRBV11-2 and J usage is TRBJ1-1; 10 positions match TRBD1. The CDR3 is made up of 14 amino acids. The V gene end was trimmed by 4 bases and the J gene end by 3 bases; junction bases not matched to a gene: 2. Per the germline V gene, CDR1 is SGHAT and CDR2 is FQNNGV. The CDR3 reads CASSWDRGDTEAFF. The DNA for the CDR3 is TGTGCCAGCAGCTGGGACAGGGGAGACACTGAAGCTTTCTTT.

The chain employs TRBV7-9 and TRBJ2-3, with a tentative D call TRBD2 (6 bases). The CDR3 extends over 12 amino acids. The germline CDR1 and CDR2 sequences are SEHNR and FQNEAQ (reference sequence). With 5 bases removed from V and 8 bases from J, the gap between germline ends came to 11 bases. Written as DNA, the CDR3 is TGTGCCAGCAGCCCAATGGGAGGTACGCAGTATTTT. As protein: CASSPMGGTQYF.

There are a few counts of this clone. In DNA form, the CDR3 reads TGTGCCAGCAGTTTAGTCCTTGGGACAGGCGGAAACACCATATATTTT. Translating it yields CASSLVLGTGGNTIYF. This sequence joins TRBV28 and TRBJ1-3; TRBD1 agrees at 8 bases. The CDR3 has 16 residues. Germline values: CDR1 MDHEN, CDR2 SYDVKM. With V trimmed by 2 bases and J by 4 bases, 7 bases remained unmatched.

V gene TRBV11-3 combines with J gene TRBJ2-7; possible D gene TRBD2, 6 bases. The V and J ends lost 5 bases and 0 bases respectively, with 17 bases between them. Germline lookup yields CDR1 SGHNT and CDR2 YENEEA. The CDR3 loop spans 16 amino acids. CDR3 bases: TGTGCCAGCAGCCCATCCCGCGGAGGGGCCTCCTACGAGCAGTACTTC. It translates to CASSPSRGGASYEQYF.

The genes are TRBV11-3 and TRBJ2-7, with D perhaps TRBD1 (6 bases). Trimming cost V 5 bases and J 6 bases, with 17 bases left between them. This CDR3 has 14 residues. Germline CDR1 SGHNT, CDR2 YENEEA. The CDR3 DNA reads TGTGCCAGCAGCCTACAGGGTCAAGGAGGCGAGCAGTACTTC. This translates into CASSLQGQGGEQYF. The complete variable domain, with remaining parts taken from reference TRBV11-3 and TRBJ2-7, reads EAGVVQSPRYKIIEKKQPVAFWCNPISGHNTLYWYLQNLGQGPELLIRYENEEAVDDSQLPKDRFSAERLKGVDSTLKIQPAELGDSAVYLCASSLQGQGGEQYFGPGTRLTVT.

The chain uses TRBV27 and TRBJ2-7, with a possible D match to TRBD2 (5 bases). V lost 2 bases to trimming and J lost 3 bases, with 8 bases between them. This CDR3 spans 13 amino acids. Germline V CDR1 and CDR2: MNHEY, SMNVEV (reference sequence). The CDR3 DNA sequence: TGTGCCAGCAGTTTACGGGAAGGCTACGAGCAGTACTTC. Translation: CASSLREGYEQYF.

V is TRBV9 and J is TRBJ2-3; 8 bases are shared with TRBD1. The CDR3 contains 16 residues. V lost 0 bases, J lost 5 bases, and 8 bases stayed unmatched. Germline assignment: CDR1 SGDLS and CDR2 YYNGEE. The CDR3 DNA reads TGTGCCAGCAGCGTAGTTCCAGGGGGCAATGGAGATACGCAGTATTTT. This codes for CASSVVPGGNGDTQYF.

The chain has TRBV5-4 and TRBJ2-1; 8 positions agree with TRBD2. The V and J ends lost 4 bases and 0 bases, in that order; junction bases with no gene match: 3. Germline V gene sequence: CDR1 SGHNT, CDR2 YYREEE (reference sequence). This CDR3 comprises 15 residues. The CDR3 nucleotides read TGTGCCAGCAGCCGTAGCGGGAACTCCTACAATGAGCAGTTCTTC. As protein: CASSRSGNSYNEQFF.

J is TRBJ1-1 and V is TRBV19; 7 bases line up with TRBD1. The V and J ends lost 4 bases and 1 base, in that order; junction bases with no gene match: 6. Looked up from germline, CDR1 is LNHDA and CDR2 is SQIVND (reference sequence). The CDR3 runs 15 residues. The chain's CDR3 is CASSNERQGNTEAFF. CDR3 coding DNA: TGTGCCAGTAGTAACGAAAGACAGGGGAACACTGAAGCTTTCTTT.

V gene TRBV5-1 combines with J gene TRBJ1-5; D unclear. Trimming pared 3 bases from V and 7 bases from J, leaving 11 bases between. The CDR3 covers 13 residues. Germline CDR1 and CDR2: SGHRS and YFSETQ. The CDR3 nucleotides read TGCGCCAGCAGCTATGACCCGGGGCAGCCCCAGCATTTT. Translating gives CASSYDPGQPQHF.

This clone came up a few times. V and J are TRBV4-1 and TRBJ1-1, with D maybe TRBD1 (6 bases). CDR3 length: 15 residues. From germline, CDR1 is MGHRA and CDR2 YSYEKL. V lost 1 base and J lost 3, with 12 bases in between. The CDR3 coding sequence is TGCGCCAGCAGCCAAGGATACAGGGATGACACTGAAGCTTTCTTT. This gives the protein CASSQGYRDDTEAFF.

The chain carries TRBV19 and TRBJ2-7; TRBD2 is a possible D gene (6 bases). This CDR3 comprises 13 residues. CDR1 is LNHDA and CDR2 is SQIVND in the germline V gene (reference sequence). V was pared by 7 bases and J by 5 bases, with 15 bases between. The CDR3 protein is CASKGPGVHEQYF. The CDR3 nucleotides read TGTGCCAGTAAGGGTCCGGGGGTCCACGAGCAGTACTTC. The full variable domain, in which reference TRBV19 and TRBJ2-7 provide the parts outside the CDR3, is DGGITQSPKYLFRKEGQNVTLSCEQNLNHDAMYWYRQDPGQGLRLIYYSQIVNDFQKGDIAEGYSVSREKKESFPLTVTSAQKNPTAFYLCASKGPGVHEQYFGPGTRLTVT.

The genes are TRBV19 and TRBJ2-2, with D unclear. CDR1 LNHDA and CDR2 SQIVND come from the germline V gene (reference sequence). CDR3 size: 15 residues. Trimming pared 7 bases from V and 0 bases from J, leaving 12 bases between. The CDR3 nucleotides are TGTGCCAGTACTCTCGCGGTGACGAACACCGGGGAGCTGTTTTTT. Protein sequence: CASTLAVTNTGELFF.

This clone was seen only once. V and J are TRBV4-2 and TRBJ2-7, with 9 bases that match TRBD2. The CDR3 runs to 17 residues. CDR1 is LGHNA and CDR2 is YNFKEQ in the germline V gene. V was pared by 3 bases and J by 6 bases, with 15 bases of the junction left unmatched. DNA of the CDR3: TGTGCCAGCAGCCACCCCCGTGGGGCGGGAGGGCTCGGCGAGCAGTACTTC. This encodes CASSHPRGAGGLGEQYF.

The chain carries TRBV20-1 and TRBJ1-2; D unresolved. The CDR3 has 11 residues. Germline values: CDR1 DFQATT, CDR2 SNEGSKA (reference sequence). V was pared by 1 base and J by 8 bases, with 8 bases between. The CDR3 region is CSARGPGGYTF. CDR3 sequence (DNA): TGCAGTGCTAGAGGGCCCGGGGGCTACACCTTC.

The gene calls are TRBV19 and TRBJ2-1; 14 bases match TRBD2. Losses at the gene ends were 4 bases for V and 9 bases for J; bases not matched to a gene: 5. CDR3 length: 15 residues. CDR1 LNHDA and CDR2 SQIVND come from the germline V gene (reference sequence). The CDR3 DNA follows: TGTGCCAGTAGTAGACTAGCGGGAGGGCCGGGTGAGCAGTTCTTC. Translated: CASSRLAGGPGEQFF.

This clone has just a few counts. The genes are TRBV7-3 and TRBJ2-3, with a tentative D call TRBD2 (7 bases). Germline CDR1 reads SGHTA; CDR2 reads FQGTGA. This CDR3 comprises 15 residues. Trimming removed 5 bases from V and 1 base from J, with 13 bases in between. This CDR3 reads CASSKGGLGTDTQYF. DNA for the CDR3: TGTGCCAGCAGCAAGGGGGGGCTTGGCACAGATACGCAGTATTTT. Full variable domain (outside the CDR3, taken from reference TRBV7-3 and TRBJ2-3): GAGVSQTPSNKVTEKGKYVELRCDPISGHTALYWYRQSLGQGPEFLIYFQGTGAADDSGLPNDRFFAVRPEGSVSTLKIQRTERGDSAVYLCASSKGGLGTDTQYFGPGTRLTVL.

The CDR3 sequence is CAWNNRETYEQYF. CDR3 in DNA: TGTGCCTGGAACAACAGGGAGACCTACGAGCAGTACTTC. The rearrangement uses TRBV30 and TRBJ2-7, with a possible D match to TRBD1 (6 bases). Germline V gene data show CDR1 as GTSNPN and CDR2 as SVGIG (reference sequence). This CDR3 contains 13 residues. Trimming shortened V by 4 bases and J by 2 bases, and 12 bases separated the two germline ends.

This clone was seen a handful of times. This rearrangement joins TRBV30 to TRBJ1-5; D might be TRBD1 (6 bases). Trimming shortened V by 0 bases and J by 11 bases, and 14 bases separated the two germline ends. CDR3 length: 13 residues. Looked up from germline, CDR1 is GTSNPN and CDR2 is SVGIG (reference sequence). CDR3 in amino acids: CAWSVGGERAQHF. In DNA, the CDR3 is TGTGCCTGGAGTGTAGGGGGGGAGCGGGCCCAGCATTTT.

DNA for the CDR3: TGTGCCAGTAGCCACGGGACAGGCTCTGGAAACACCATATATTTT. This sequence encodes CASSHGTGSGNTIYF. The gene calls are TRBV19 and TRBJ1-3, with 8 bases that match TRBD1. Germline loops: CDR1 LNHDA, CDR2 SQIVND (reference sequence). The V gene end was trimmed by 6 bases and the J gene end by 0 bases; junction bases not matched to a gene: 4. The CDR3 consists of 15 residues.

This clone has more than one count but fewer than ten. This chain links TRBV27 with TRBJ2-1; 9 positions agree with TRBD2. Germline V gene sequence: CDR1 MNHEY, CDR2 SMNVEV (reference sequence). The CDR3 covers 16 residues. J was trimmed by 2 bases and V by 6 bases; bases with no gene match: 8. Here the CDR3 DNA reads TGTGCCAGCAGATGGACTAGCGAGAGCACCTACAATGAGCAGTTCTTC. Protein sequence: CASRWTSESTYNEQFF.

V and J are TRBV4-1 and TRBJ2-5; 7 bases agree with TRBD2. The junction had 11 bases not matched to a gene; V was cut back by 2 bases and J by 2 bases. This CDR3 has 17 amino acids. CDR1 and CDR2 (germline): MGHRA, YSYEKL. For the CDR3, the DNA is TGCGCCAGCAGCCAAATGATCCGGGGGGACCAACAAGAGACCCAGTACTTC. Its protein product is CASSQMIRGDQQETQYF.

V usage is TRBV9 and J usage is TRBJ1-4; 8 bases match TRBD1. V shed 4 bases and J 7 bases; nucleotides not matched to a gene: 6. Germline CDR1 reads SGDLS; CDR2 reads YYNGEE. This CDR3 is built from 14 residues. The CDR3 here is CASSRDRGVEKLFF. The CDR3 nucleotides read TGTGCCAGCAGCCGAGACAGGGGTGTTGAAAAACTGTTTTTT. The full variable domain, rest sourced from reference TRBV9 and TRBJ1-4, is DSGVTQTPKHLITATGQRVTLRCSPRSGDLSVYWYQQSLDQGLQFLIQYYNGEERAKGNILERFSAQQFPDLHSELNLSSLELGDSALYFCASSRDRGVEKLFFGSGTQLSVL.

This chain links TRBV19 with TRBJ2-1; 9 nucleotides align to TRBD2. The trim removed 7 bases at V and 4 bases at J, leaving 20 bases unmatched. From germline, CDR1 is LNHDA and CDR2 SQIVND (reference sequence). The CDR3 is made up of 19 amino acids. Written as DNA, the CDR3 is TGTGCCAGTACCCAAGGGGGACACCTTAGCGGGGGACCGTACAATGAGCAGTTCTTC. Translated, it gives CASTQGGHLSGGPYNEQFF.